This T cell receptor (beta chain) was documented in a study of regulatory T cells in long-lasting Graves disease. Study summary: In persistent Graves' disease, antithyroid drugs had been taken for over 5 years and TSH receptor antibodies stayed positive. Study outcomes and limitations: With a small sample size, accuracy may have been reduced.

The CDR3 consists of 15 residues. V was cut by 6 bases and J by 4 bases, with 18 bases left in between. Germline assignment: CDR1 MNHNS and CDR2 SASEGT. This clonotype has a handful of counts. The antigen remains undetermined. With iRepertoire HTBI primers and Arm-PCR of CDR3 regions, TCR beta libraries were built. MiXCR was run by TCRdb on the multiplex PCR reads, yielding one entry per CDR3 protein. The sample yields a few hundred thousand distinct CDR3 sequences, around a fifth seen once. Time point defined: persistent/refractory GD, antithyroid drugs over 5 years with positive TRAb. PBMC-derived RNA was used for the TCR library. As a group, patients came from one endocrinology department in Xi'an, China.

The J gene is TRBJ2-5, the V gene TRBV6-1, with D uncertain. Sequencing used peripheral blood mononuclear cells (PBMCs), obtained when the disease was refractory, from a patient treated with antithyroid drugs. This clonotype was sampled from a female donor with Graves disease. The CDR3 DNA sequence: TGTGCCAGCAGCGAACGCAGGCGTTCGGGAGAGACCCAGTACTTC. Amino acids: CASSERRRSGETQYF.